The source of this T cell receptor (beta chain) is a study of blood T cell repertoires in COVID-19. Study-wide background: Donors in the United States, Italy and Spain gave samples during acute or convalescent COVID-19. Sources were T cells, B-cell-depleted T cells, or PBMCs; the material itself was cDNA or gDNA.

Methods used by the authors: Amplification of reference gene primers was used by the study to estimate nucleated cell counts. Using immunoSEQ multiplex PCR, the repertoire was profiled, and TCRdb retains in-frame clones only, with some absent. V, J and clone size were drawn from that table, and D and trimming were deduced from the DNA. This repertoire shows 20,000 to 25,000 clones, approximately 90% found once; its top ten account for 7.7%. V was cut by 4 bases and J by 4 bases, with 11 bases left in between. The CDR3 runs to 13 residues. The germline V gene has CDR1 SGHNT and CDR2 YENEEA. The source is a woman aged 55-70 years with active COVID-19. The chain employs TRBV11-3 and TRBJ2-7; D unclear. The specimen sequenced was peripheral blood. The CDR3 DNA sequence: TGTGCCAGCAGCTCCCCTCCCAGTTACGAGCAGTACTTC. Protein: CASSSPPSYEQYF.